This T cell receptor (beta chain) was found in a study of STAT5B mutations in CD4+ large granular lymphocyte leukemia. Study-level information: Healthy donors showed HLA-associated enrichment of the CDR3 'QG' motif. Findings of the study overall: No patients shared main leukemic clonotypes, though roughly 27% appeared at low frequency elsewhere. Patient CD4-sorted repertoires looked more clonal than healthy CD4+ repertoires, even without putative leukemic clones.

Generated by immunoSEQ multiplex PCR, the TCRdb table keeps only in-frame clones and is missing some. The data hold about 32,000 clones, with approximately 70% observed a single time. Details on this clone: Its specificity is not known.

The CDR3 runs to 14 residues. Germline assignment: CDR1 LNHDA and CDR2 SQIVND (reference sequence). Trimming shortened V by 3 bases and J by 2 bases, and 8 bases separated the two germline ends. The chain employs TRBV19 and TRBJ1-3; D remains unclear. This sequence originates from a human donor in good health. The material sequenced was CD4+ T cells from blood buffy coats. The CDR3 coding sequence is TGTGCCAGTAGTATTCTCGGTCCTGGAAACACCATATATTTT. Residues: CASSILGPGNTIYF. Supplemented by reference TRBV19 and TRBJ1-3, the full variable domain reads DGGITQSPKYLFRKEGQNVTLSCEQNLNHDAMYWYRQDPGQGLRLIYYSQIVNDFQKGDIAEGYSVSREKKESFPLTVTSAQKNPTAFYLCASSILGPGNTIYFGEGSWLTVV.